Shown below are 17 T cell receptor beta chains from a single sample sequenced in a study of identical twins. Via MiXCR, TCRdb re-called the 5' RACE reads, giving one row per CDR3 protein. The top ten clones hold roughly 3% of a sample with around 570,000 distinct CDR3 sequences, 9.6% of them seen once. The sample was also linked to a second study, of yellow fever vaccine responses in identical twins.

What was sequenced was PBMCs. These receptors originate from a woman under 30 in good health.

The table lists this clonotype with a count of one. The genes are TRBV3-1 and TRBJ2-7, with D hard to call. Trimming took 6 bases from V and 0 from J, leaving 12 bases between them. CDR3 length equals 14 residues. Per germline, CDR1 LGHDT and CDR2 YNNKEL (reference sequence). The CDR3 DNA is TGTGCCAGCAGTACCGGGCTAGGCTCCTACGAGCAGTACTTC. Its protein product is CASSTGLGSYEQYF.

In regard to this clonotype: It may be a read error: a sequence one base away is much more abundant. V usage is TRBV6-2 or TRBV6-3 and J usage is TRBJ2-5; D is ambiguous. The germline V and J ends were trimmed by 2 bases and 4 bases, with 2 bases remaining between them. The CDR3 contains 11 residues. In germline, CDR1 is MNHEY, CDR2 SVGEGT. The CDR3 loop is CASSYPETQYF. The CDR3 DNA follows: TGTGCCAGCAGTTACCCAGAGACCCAGTACTTC.

The rearrangement uses TRBV6-1 and TRBJ2-7; 7 bases match TRBD1. Trimming took 8 bases from V and 2 from J; bases not matched to a gene: 9. The V gene's germline CDR1 is MNHNS and CDR2 SASEGT. The CDR3 covers 14 residues. The CDR3, as DNA: TGTGCCAGCCGACCCGGGACAGCCACCTACGAGCAGTACTTC. Amino acids: CASRPGTATYEQYF.

There are many counts of this clonotype. The chain recombines TRBV7-3 with TRBJ2-5; no reliable D call. The CDR3 consists of 13 residues. Trimming took off 5 bases at V and 2 bases at J, with 9 bases between the two ends. Germline-derived CDR1 and CDR2 are SGHTA and FQGTGA. CDR3 DNA: TGTGCCAGCAGCCGGGCTTATCAAGAGACCCAGTACTTC. Translation gives CASSRAYQETQYF.

The table lists this clonotype with many counts. This chain connects TRBV12-3 or TRBV12-4 to TRBJ2-4, with TRBD1 as a possible D gene (6 bases). V was clipped by 6 bases and J by 3 bases, with 15 bases between them. The CDR3 extends over 15 amino acids. The CDR3 DNA follows: TGTGCCAGCAGCGCCGGGACACTGTACAAAAACATTCAGTACTTC. Encoded protein: CASSAGTLYKNIQYF.

This clonotype was recorded a few times. The V gene is TRBV14, the J gene TRBJ1-1, with D perhaps TRBD1 (5 bases). Trimming removed 1 base at V and 1 base at J, with 7 bases between. This CDR3 is built from 14 residues. The germline V gene encodes CDR1 SGHDN and CDR2 FVKESK. CDR3 sequence: CASSQARGNTEAFF. The CDR3 coding sequence is TGTGCCAGCAGCCAAGCAAGGGGGAACACTGAAGCTTTCTTT. Drawing the rest from reference TRBV14 and TRBJ1-1, the complete variable domain is EAGVTQFPSHSVIEKGQTVTLRCDPISGHDNLYWYRRVMGKEIKFLLHFVKESKQDESGMPNNRFLAERTGGTYSTLKVQPAELEDSGVYFCASSQARGNTEAFFGQGTRLTVV.

This clonotype was picked up many times. The rearrangement links TRBV6-5 to TRBJ2-7; 15 positions agree with TRBD2. The V and J ends lost 0 bases and 1 base, in that order; junction bases with no gene match: 7. CDR1 and CDR2 from the germline V gene are MNHEY and SVGAGI. The CDR3 loop spans 19 amino acids. CDR3 protein: CASSYSNSGTSGGSYEQYF. CDR3 nucleotide sequence: TGTGCCAGCAGTTACTCCAACTCCGGGACTAGCGGGGGGTCCTACGAGCAGTACTTC.

This clonotype was observed a handful of times. This chain uses TRBV3-1 with TRBJ2-3; tentatively, D is TRBD1 (5 bases). Germline-derived CDR1 and CDR2 are LGHDT and YNNKEL (reference sequence). Trimming shortened V by 1 base and J by 5 bases, and 19 bases separated the two germline ends. CDR3 length: 17 residues. The CDR3 coding sequence is TGTGCCAGCAGCCAAGGTTCGGTTTTAGGGGATGGAGATACGCAGTATTTT. This gives the protein CASSQGSVLGDGDTQYF.

This clonotype was counted between two and nine times. The rearrangement joins TRBV9 to TRBJ1-5; the match to TRBD1 covers 7 bases. Trimming at V came to 0 bases and at J to 5 bases, leaving 2 bases not matched to a gene. The CDR3 loop spans 14 amino acids. CDR1 and CDR2 (germline): SGDLS, YYNGEE. This CDR3 reads CASSVGGTDQPQHF. The CDR3 coding sequence is TGTGCCAGCAGCGTAGGGGGGACAGATCAGCCCCAGCATTTT. Using reference TRBV9 and TRBJ1-5 for the parts outside the CDR3, the full variable domain is DSGVTQTPKHLITATGQRVTLRCSPRSGDLSVYWYQQSLDQGLQFLIQYYNGEERAKGNILERFSAQQFPDLHSELNLSSLELGDSALYFCASSVGGTDQPQHFGDGTRLSIL.

This clonotype was found a few times. This chain connects TRBV12-3 or TRBV12-4 to TRBJ2-3; no firm D call. The CDR3 consists of 15 residues. V was cut by 0 bases and J by 0 bases, with 7 bases left in between. This CDR3 is CASSLAHGSTDTQYF. The CDR3 DNA sequence: TGTGCCAGCAGTTTAGCGCACGGAAGCACAGATACGCAGTATTTT.

The sample holds a few counts of this clonotype. The V call is TRBV2, the J call TRBJ2-4; the D gene is possibly TRBD1 (6 bases). V was cut by 7 bases and J by 9 bases, with 19 bases left in between. Germline V gene lookup returns CDR1 SNHLY and CDR2 FYNNEI. CDR3 size: 14 residues. CDR3 protein: CASNREQGLGIQYF. CDR3 bases: TGTGCCAGCAATAGGGAACAGGGCCTCGGCATTCAGTACTTC. The whole variable domain, remainder taken from reference TRBV2 and TRBJ2-4, is EPEVTQTPSHQVTQMGQEVILRCVPISNHLYFYWYRQILGQKVEFLVSFYNNEISEKSEIFDDQFSVERPDGSNFTLKIRSTKLEDSAMYFCASNREQGLGIQYFGAGTRLSVL.

The genes are TRBV20-1 and TRBJ1-1; TRBD1 might be the D (6 bases). Germline CDR1 reads DFQATT; CDR2 reads SNEGSKA (reference sequence). The CDR3 is 13 amino acids. The V end lost 4 bases, the J end lost 2 bases, and 11 bases lay between the germline ends. CDR3 amino acids: CSATNRVNTEAFF. The CDR3 coding sequence is TGCAGTGCTACAAACAGGGTAAACACTGAAGCTTTCTTT.

The table lists this clonotype with many counts. The rearrangement uses TRBV6-2 or TRBV6-3 and TRBJ2-5; TRBD1 matches 7 bases. CDR3 length: 14 amino acids. Per germline, CDR1 MNHEY and CDR2 SVGEGT. The V and J ends lost 0 bases and 8 bases, in that order; junction bases with no gene match: 6. CDR3 protein: CASSYSQTGSTQYF. The CDR3 DNA reads TGTGCCAGCAGTTACTCGCAGACAGGGTCAACCCAGTACTTC.

The V and J genes are TRBV4-3 and TRBJ2-7, with 8 bases lining up with TRBD1. CDR1 and CDR2 from the germline V gene are LGHNA and YSLEER. The CDR3 has 15 amino acids. Trimming removed 1 base from V and 3 bases from J; junction bases left unmatched: 5. The CDR3 DNA reads as TGCGCCAGCAGCCAAGGGGTACAGGGGGGCTACGAGCAGTACTTC. As protein: CASSQGVQGGYEQYF.

This chain joins TRBV28 and TRBJ2-1; 9 nucleotides align to TRBD2. V shed 3 bases, J shed 8 bases, and the junction held 8 bases outside the gene matches. The germline V gene has CDR1 MDHEN and CDR2 SYDVKM. The length of the CDR3 is 15 residues. The CDR3 nucleotides are TGTGCCAGCAGTTTCTCTAGCGGGGCGGCGGATGAGCAGTTCTTC. Amino acid sequence: CASSFSSGAADEQFF.

This clonotype was picked up many times. The chain employs TRBV5-1 and TRBJ2-1, with TRBD2 identical over 12 bases. Looked up from germline, CDR1 is SGHRS and CDR2 is YFSETQ. Trimming took 0 bases from V and 8 from J; bases not matched to a gene: 6. CDR3 size: 16 residues. Here the CDR3 reads CASSLAPSGGAYEQFF. The CDR3 DNA sequence: TGCGCCAGCAGCTTGGCCCCTAGCGGGGGGGCCTATGAGCAGTTCTTC.

The V gene is TRBV20-1, the J gene TRBJ2-3; a possible D gene is TRBD1 (5 bases). The germline V gene has CDR1 DFQATT and CDR2 SNEGSKA (reference sequence). V gave up 8 bases and J gave up 2 bases, with 23 bases separating them. The CDR3 length is 16 residues. CDR3 sequence: CSFWGLLHQPTDTQYF. For the CDR3, the DNA is TGCAGTTTCTGGGGCCTACTTCACCAGCCCACAGATACGCAGTATTTT.